This T cell receptor (beta chain) was captured in a study of patients and donors after allogeneic stem cell transplantation. V was clipped by 5 bases and J by 6 bases, with 20 bases between them. The germline V gene encodes CDR1 DFQATT and CDR2 SNEGSKA (reference sequence). The length of the CDR3 is 14 residues. MiXCR, applied by TCRdb to the RT-PCR reads, yields one record per CDR3 protein. The table shows 150,000 or so distinct CDR3 sequences, with 24% occurring only once. The sequence was collected from a human donor who was either an allogeneic HSCT recipient or a stem cell or donor lymphocyte infusion donor (not recorded which). It is not recorded whose cells these are; they may come from a transplant donor. The chain combines TRBV20-1 with TRBJ2-7; perhaps D is TRBD1 or TRBD2 (5 bases each). Sequencing used blood, either unsorted or a sorted T cell fraction (not recorded which). DNA for the CDR3: TGCAGTGCTTTAGTACCCTCCTTTGGGGGCGAGCAGTACTTC. The encoded protein is CSALVPSFGGEQYF.